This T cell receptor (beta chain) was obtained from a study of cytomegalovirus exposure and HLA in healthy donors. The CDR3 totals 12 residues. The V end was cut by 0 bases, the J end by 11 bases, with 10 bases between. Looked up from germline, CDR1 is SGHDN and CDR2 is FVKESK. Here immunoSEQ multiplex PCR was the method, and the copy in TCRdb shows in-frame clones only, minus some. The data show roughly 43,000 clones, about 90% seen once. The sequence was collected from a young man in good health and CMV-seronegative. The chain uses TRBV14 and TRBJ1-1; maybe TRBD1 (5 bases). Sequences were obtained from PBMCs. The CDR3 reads CASSQDWGEAFF. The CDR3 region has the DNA TGTGCCAGCAGCCAAGATTGGGGGGAGGCTTTCTTT. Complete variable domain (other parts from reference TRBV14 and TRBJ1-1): EAGVTQFPSHSVIEKGQTVTLRCDPISGHDNLYWYRRVMGKEIKFLLHFVKESKQDESGMPNNRFLAERTGGTYSTLKVQPAELEDSGVYFCASSQDWGEAFFGQGTRLTVV.